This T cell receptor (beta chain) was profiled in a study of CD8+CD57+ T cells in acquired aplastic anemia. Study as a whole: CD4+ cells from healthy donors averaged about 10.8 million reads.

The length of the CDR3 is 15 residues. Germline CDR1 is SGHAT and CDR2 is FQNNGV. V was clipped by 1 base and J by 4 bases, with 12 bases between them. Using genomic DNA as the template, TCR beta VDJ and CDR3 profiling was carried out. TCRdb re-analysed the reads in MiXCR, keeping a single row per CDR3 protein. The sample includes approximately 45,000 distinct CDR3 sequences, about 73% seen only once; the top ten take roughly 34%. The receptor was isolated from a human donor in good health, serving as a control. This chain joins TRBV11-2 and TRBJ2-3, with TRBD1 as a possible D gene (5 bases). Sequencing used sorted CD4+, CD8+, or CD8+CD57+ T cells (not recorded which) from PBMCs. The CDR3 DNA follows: TGTGCCAGCAGCTTAGTCAGGGTGGGTCCAGATACGCAGTATTTT. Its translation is CASSLVRVGPDTQYF.